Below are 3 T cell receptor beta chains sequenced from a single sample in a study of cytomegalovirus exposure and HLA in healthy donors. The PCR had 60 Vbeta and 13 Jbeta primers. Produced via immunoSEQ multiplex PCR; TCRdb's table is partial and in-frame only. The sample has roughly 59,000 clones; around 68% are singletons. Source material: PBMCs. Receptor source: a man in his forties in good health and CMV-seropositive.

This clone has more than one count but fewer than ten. CDR3 in DNA: TGTGCCAGCAGCCTCGGTGTTTTGTGGGGGGTAACTGAAGCTTTCTTT. It is translated as CASSLGVLWGVTEAFF. The rearrangement uses TRBV11-2 and TRBJ1-1; possibly TRBD1 for D (5 bases). Per the germline V gene, CDR1 is SGHAT and CDR2 is FQNNGV. V dropped 5 bases and J dropped 5 bases, with 21 bases sitting between them. The CDR3 spans 16 residues.

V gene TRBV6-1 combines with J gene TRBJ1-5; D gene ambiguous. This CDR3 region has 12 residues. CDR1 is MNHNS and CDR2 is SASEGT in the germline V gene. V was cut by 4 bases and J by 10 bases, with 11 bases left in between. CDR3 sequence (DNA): TGTGCCAGCAGTGTCTCCCGGGATCCCCAGCATTTT. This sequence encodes CASSVSRDPQHF.

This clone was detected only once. CDR3 in DNA: TGTGCCATCAGTCAGGAGCCGGGACAGGGGATCCCTGGAAACACCATATATTTT. Protein sequence: CAISQEPGQGIPGNTIYF. This chain links TRBV10-3 with TRBJ1-3; 10 bases align to TRBD1. This CDR3 has 18 amino acids. Trimming took 5 bases from V and 2 from J; bases not matched to a gene: 12. Germline V gene data show CDR1 as ENHRY and CDR2 as SYGVKD.